The entry below gives a single TCR beta chain sequence along with its context. Its specific antigen is unknown. Base-call qualities are not available, and no considerably larger clone is one nucleotide away. Using the deep immunoSEQ assay, TCR CDR3 regions were amplified from genomic DNA by multiplex PCR. Genomic DNA extracted from each cell subset was distributed evenly over all wells of several immunoSEQ 96-well plates, and each plate served as one replicate. For sorted subsets, roughly 190 ng of genomic DNA, equivalent to around 29,000 T cell genomes, went into each replicate PCR. Purified libraries were quantified with a Qubit 3.0 fluorometer, sized on a Bioanalyzer 2100, and re-quantified with the KAPA Library Quantification kit. Each immunoSEQ 96-well plate was sequenced on its own single-read 150-cycle Illumina NextSeq 550 flow cell. The authors processed their data as follows. Because the immunoSEQ output held only junctional sequences and lacked quality scores, the filtering could not match the filtering applied to full-length reads. To assign V/J genes and CDR3, sequences were annotated against IMGT germline references using PyIR, a Python wrapper for IgBLAST v1.9. Reads with weak V/J assignments (E-value above 1e-6), missing CDR3, stop codons, out-of-frame junctions, or ambiguous translated residues were removed. V3J clonotypes were defined by identical inferred V gene, J gene, and CDR3 amino acid sequence. Percentage overlap between repertoires was computed as shared unique clonotypes divided by the size of the smaller repertoire. Repertoire richness was assessed with RTK rarefaction, the Chao1 estimator, and Recon v2.1 estimates of unobserved clonotypes. OLGA was used to compute generation probabilities for all TCRbeta clonotypes that the gDNA method yielded from a few donors. TCRdb retrieved this table from immuneACCESS and kept in-frame rearrangements only. Not all clones are present; in checked studies, unresolved V genes account for under half, and no reason is known for the remainder. The V and J calls and clone size come from that table; D and trimming were worked out from the DNA. For this sample there are about 2 million clones; 85% to 95% appear just once. The top ten hold around 1.2% of the sample.

CD8 naive samples consisted of CD45RO-negative cells that were positively selected for CCR7, yielding a CD45RA+CCR7+ population without TemRA cells. Healthy HIV-negative adults with no recently reported acute infections or vaccinations were included as donors. All donors were Caucasian adults living in Nashville, Tennessee, USA. After blood collection by leukapheresis, PBMCs were isolated using Ficoll-Histopaque density gradient centrifugation and then cryopreserved in the vapor phase of liquid nitrogen. Analytical flow cytometry was used to check the purity and quantity of every magnetically sorted T cell population. Genomic DNA was isolated from each sorted fraction and quantified by UV absorbance on a Nanodrop 2000c. The CDR3 numbers 16 residues from cysteine through phenylalanine. Just CDR3 DNA is preserved here, 48 bases in frame from base 1. V gives up 2 bases and J gives up 6 bases, and the segment between their germline ends measures 17 bases. The germline V gene encodes CDR1 SGHTA and CDR2 FQGTGA.

These data are taken from a study of shared clonotypes between healthy human individuals (dated by TCRdb to the early 2020s). Notes on the research overall: The cohort comprised two women and three men aged 18 to 49 years. For each donor, CD4 naive and CD4 memory were each given three plates, CD8 naive was given two plates, and CD8 memory was given one plate. To estimate repertoire size and how much clonotype sharing occurs between individuals, the study deeply sequenced the blood TCR repertoires of five or six healthy adults. Different laboratories and diverse techniques were used to prepare libraries and sequence TCR repertoires, to increase sequencing depth and limit assay-specific biases. Per donor, leukapheresis produced somewhere between about 0.94 and 8.9 billion PBMCs. General findings and caveats noted by the study authors: Clonotypes shared by all four sorted-subset donors showed higher generation probabilities than non-shared clonotypes. Pairwise subsampling indicated that sequencing depth was expected to affect the degree of clonotype sharing among donors. Estimated clonotype richness was generally larger for naive than for memory subsets. Rarefaction of sorted-subset datasets indicated incomplete sequencing despite the large sequencing depth. Sharing across a handful of donors was observed for 4.5% to 6.5% of naive CD4, 3% to 4% of naive CD8, over 2% of memory CD4, and around 0.4% of memory CD8 clonotypes. Because the study included only a small number of donors, the genetic and exposure-history diversity represented was limited. Sampling was restricted to blood, and TCR repertoires in tissue are likely to differ from TCR repertoires in blood.

The sequence joins TRBV7-3 to TRBJ2-1, with the D call perhaps TRBD1 or TRBD2, as 6 bases match in each case. This receptor was obtained from a man aged 18 to 30 in good health. The sequenced sample consisted of naive CD8+ T cells sorted from blood. What this sample's cell subset or site label stands for: CD45RA+CCR7+. This receptor carries the CDR3 CASSLLGGSLTNEQFF. The nucleotide sequence is given as TGTGCCAGCAGCTTACTCGGGGGCTCCCTAACCAATGAGCAGTTCTTC.